This TCR beta chain was identified during a study of molecular identifiers for immune sequencing clone quantification. For bulk TCR libraries, previously described methods and listed TCR primers were used. TCRdb reanalysed the PCR reads using MiXCR and keeps one entry per CDR3 protein. The sample records about half a million distinct CDR3 sequences, about a fifth being singletons. Libraries of naive CD8 cells were prepared from about 19,000 to 1,100,000 sorted cells using 10%, 30% or 50% RNA. In this sample, this clonotype turned up a few times. Sequencing was performed on naive CD8+ T cells from blood, with Jurkat cell RNA spiked in. Noted subset: FACS-sorted CD8+CD4-CCR7+CD45RA+ naive T cells. This receptor was taken from a human donor in good health. Some libraries in this study had Jurkat cell RNA spiked in.

CDR3 in DNA: TGTGCCAGCTCGACAGGGAAGTACGAGCAGTACTTC. This sequence encodes CASSTGKYEQYF. The chain has TRBV27 and TRBJ2-7, with 7 nucleotides matching TRBD1. Germline assignment: CDR1 MNHEY and CDR2 SMNVEV (reference sequence). This CDR3 is built from 12 residues. J was trimmed by 4 bases and V by 8 bases; bases with no gene match: 5.